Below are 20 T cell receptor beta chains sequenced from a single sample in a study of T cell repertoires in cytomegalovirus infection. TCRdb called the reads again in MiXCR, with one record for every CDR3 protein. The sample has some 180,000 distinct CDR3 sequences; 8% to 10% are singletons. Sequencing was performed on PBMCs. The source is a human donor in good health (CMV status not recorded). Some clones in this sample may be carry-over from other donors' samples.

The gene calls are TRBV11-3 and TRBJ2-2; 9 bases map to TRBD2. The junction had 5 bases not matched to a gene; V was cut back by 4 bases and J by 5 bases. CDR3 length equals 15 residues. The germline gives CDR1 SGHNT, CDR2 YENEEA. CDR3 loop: CASSYSGSNTGELFF. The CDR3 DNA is TGTGCCAGCAGCTATAGCGGGAGCAATACCGGGGAGCTGTTTTTT.

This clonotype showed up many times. The chain's CDR3 is CASSFKVSGDQPQHF. The CDR3, as DNA: TGTGCCAGCAGTTTCAAGGTTTCAGGCGATCAGCCCCAGCATTTT. The chain carries TRBV28 and TRBJ1-5; D ambiguous. The germline V gene has CDR1 MDHEN and CDR2 SYDVKM. This CDR3 has 15 residues. The V end lost 3 bases, the J end lost 5 bases, and 14 bases lay between the germline ends.

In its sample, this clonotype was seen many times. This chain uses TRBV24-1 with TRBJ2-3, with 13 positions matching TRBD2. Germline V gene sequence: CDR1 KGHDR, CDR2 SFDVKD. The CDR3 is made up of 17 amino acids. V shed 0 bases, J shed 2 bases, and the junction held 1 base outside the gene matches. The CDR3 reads CATSDLGLAGDTDTQYF. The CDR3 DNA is TGTGCCACCAGTGATTTGGGACTAGCGGGAGACACAGATACGCAGTATTTT.

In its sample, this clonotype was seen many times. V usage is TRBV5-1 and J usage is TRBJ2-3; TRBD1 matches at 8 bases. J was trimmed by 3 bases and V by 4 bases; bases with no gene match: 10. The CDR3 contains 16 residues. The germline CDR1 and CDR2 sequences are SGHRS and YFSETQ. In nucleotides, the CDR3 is TGCGCCAGCAGCACTTCCGGGACAGGTGGTACAGATACGCAGTATTTT. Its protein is CASSTSGTGGTDTQYF.

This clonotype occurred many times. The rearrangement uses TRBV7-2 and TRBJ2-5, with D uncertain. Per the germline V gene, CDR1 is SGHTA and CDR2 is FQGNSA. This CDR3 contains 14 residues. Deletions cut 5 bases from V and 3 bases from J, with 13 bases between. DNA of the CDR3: TGTGCCAGCAGCCTCGTGGCCGCTAAAGAGACCCAGTACTTC. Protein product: CASSLVAAKETQYF.

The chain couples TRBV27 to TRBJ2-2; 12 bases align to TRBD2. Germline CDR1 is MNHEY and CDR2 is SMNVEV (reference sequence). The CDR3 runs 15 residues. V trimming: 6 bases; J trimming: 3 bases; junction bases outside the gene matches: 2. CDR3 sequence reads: CASRRLAGDTGELFF. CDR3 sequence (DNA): TGTGCCAGCAGGCGACTAGCGGGAGACACCGGGGAGCTGTTTTTT.

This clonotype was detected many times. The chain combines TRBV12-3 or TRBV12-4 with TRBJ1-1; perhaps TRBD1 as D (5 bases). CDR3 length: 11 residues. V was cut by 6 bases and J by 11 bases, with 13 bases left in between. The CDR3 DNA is TGTGCCAGCAGGTCGACAGCCGCGGCTTTCTTT. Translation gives CASRSTAAAFF.

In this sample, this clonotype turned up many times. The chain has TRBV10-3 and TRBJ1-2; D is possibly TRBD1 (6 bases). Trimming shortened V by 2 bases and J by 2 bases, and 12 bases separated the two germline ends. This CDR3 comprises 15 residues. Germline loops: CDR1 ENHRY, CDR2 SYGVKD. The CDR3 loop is CAISESQGYNYGYTF. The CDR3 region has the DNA TGTGCCATCAGTGAGAGTCAGGGGTACAACTATGGCTACACCTTC.

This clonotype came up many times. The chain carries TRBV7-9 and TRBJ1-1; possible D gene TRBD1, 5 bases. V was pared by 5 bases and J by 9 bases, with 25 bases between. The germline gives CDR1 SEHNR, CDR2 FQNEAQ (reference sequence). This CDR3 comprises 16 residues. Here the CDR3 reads CASSNQAPWTPTQAFF. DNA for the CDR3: TGTGCCAGCAGCAACCAAGCCCCTTGGACACCCACCCAAGCTTTCTTT.

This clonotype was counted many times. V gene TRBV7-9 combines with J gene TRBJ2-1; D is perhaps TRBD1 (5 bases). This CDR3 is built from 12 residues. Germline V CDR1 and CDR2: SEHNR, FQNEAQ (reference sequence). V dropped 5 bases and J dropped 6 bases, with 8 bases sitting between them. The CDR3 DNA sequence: TGTGCCAGCAGCAAGGGGCGCAATGAGCAGTTCTTC. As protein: CASSKGRNEQFF. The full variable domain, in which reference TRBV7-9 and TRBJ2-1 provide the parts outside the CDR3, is DTGVSQNPRHKITKRGQNVTFRCDPISEHNRLYWYRQTLGQGPEFLTYFQNEAQLEKSRLLSDRFSAERPKGSFSTLEIQRTEQGDSAMYLCASSKGRNEQFFGPGTRLTVL.

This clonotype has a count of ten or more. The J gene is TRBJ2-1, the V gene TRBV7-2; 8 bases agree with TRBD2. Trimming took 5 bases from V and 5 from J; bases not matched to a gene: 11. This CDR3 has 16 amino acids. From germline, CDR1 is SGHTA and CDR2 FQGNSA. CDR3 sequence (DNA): TGTGCCAGCAGCCGGGCGGGGGGTAGCGGAAACAATGAGCAGTTCTTC. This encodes CASSRAGGSGNNEQFF.

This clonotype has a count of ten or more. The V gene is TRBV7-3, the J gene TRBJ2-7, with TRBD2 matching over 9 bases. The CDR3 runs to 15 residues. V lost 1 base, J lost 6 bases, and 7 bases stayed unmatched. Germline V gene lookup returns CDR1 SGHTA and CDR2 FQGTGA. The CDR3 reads CASSLMVAGAGEQYF. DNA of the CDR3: TGTGCCAGCAGCTTAATGGTAGCGGGAGCGGGCGAGCAGTACTTC.

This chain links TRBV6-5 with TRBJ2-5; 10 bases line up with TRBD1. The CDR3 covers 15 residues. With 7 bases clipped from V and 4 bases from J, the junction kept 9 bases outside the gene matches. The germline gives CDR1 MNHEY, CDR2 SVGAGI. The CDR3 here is CASNRQGAWGETQYF. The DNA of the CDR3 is TGTGCCAGCAATCGACAGGGGGCTTGGGGAGAGACCCAGTACTTC.

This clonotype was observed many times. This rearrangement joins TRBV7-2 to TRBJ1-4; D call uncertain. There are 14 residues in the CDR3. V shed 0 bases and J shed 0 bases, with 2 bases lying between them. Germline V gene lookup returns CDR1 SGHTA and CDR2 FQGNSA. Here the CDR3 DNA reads TGTGCCAGCAGCTTAGCAGCAACTAATGAAAAACTGTTTTTT. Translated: CASSLAATNEKLFF. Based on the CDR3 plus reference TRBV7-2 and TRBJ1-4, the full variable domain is GAGVSQSPSNKVTEKGKDVELRCDPISGHTALYWYRQSLGQGLEFLIYFQGNSAPDKSGLPSDRFSAERTGGSVSTLTIQRTQQEDSAVYLCASSLAATNEKLFFGSGTQLSVL.

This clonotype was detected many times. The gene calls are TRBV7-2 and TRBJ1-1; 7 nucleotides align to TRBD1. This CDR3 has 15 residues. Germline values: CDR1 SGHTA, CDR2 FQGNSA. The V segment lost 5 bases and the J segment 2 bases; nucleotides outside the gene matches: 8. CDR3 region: CASSKPEGANTEAFF. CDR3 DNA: TGTGCCAGCAGCAAGCCCGAGGGGGCCAACACTGAAGCTTTCTTT.

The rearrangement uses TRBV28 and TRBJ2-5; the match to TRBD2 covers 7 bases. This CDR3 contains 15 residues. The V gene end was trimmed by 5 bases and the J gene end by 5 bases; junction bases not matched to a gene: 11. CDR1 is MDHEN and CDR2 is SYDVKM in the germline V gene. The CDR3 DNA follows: TGTGCCAGCAGTACGAGCGGGGTAGTTCGGGAGACCCAGTACTTC. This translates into CASSTSGVVRETQYF. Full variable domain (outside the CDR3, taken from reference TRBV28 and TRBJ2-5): DVKVTQSSRYLVKRTGEKVFLECVQDMDHENMFWYRQDPGLGLRLIYFSYDVKMKEKGDIPEGYSVSREKKERFSLILESASTNQTSMYLCASSTSGVVRETQYFGPGTRLLVL.

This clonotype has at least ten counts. The CDR3 DNA sequence: TGTGCCAGCAGTTACTTAGGGACTAGCTACGAGCAGTACTTC. It yields the protein CASSYLGTSYEQYF. The genes are TRBV6-2 or TRBV6-3 and TRBJ2-7, with 8 bases fitting TRBD2. V shed 1 base, J shed 3 bases, and the junction held 2 bases outside the gene matches. Germline V CDR1 and CDR2: MNHEY, SVGEGT. This CDR3 has 14 amino acids.

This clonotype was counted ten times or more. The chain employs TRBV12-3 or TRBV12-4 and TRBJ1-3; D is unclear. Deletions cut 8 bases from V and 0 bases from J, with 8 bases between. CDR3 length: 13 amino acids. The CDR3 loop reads CASGALSGNTIYF. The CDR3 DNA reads TGTGCCAGCGGAGCCCTCTCTGGAAACACCATATATTTT.

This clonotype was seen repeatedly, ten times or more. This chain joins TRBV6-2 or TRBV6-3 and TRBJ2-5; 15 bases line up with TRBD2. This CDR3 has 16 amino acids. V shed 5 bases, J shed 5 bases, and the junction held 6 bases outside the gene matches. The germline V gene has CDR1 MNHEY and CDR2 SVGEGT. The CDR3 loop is CASSRRTSGRVETQYF. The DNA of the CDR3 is TGTGCCAGCAGTCGGCGGACTAGCGGGAGGGTTGAGACCCAGTACTTC.

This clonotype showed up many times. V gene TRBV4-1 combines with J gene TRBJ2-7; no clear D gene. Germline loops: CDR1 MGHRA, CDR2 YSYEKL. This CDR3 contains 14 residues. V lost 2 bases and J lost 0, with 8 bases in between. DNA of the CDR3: TGCGCCAGCAGCCAACAGACCAGCTCCTACGAGCAGTACTTC. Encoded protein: CASSQQTSSYEQYF.